There are many counts of the clone carrying this T cell receptor (beta chain). These data are taken from a study of blood T cells in healthy people across ages. V was clipped by 0 bases and J by 2 bases, with 20 bases between them. The CDR3 is 18 residues long. The germline V gene encodes CDR1 LGHNA and CDR2 YSLEER. The second PCR ran roughly 6 to 11 cycles with a sample-barcoded 5' primer and J-beta primers. TCRdb re-derived calls from the 5' RACE reads in MiXCR, one entry per CDR3 protein. The sample consists of some 700,000 distinct CDR3 sequences, roughly 44% of them appearing once. The sequenced sample was blood. This receptor was identified in a woman in her sixties or seventies in good health. The rearrangement links TRBV4-3 to TRBJ2-7; D call uncertain. For the CDR3, the DNA is TGCGCCAGCAGCCAAGATACCTATGGGGATAGCCGGCCCTACGAGCAGTACTTC. Protein: CASSQDTYGDSRPYEQYF.